Presented here are 21 T cell receptor beta chains from one specimen sequenced in a study of blood T cell repertoires in COVID-19. Assay used: immunoSEQ multiplex PCR; TCRdb lists only in-frame clones, some missing. The repertoire holds roughly 35,000 clones, with roughly 80% as singletons. The specimen was peripheral blood. These receptors all stem from an elderly man with acute or convalescent COVID-19.

The sample holds a few counts of this clone. Here the CDR3 reads CASSYSTLTGGEPSNQPQHF. In DNA form, the CDR3 reads TGTGCCAGCAGTTACTCGACACTTACAGGGGGAGAGCCTAGCAATCAGCCCCAGCATTTT. V and J are TRBV6-8 and TRBJ1-5, with 8 positions matching TRBD1. Trimming cost V 0 bases and J 0 bases; bases outside gene matches: 13. The CDR3 covers 20 residues. Germline V gives CDR1 MNHGY, CDR2 SAAAGT.

The chain links TRBV5-1 to TRBJ2-7; 14 nucleotides align to TRBD2. The CDR3 loop spans 18 amino acids. Germline V gene data show CDR1 as SGHRS and CDR2 as YFSETQ. J gave up 0 bases and V 4 bases, and 9 bases lay outside the gene matches. The CDR3 bases are TGCGCCAGCAGCAACAGGGGACTAGCGGGAGTGAGCTCCTACGAGCAGTACTTC. This codes for CASSNRGLAGVSSYEQYF.

This chain uses TRBV6-5 with TRBJ1-4; perhaps TRBD1 as D (6 bases). Germline CDR1 reads MNHEY; CDR2 reads SVGAGI. Trimming shortened V by 0 bases and J by 4 bases, and 9 bases separated the two germline ends. The length of the CDR3 is 15 residues. CDR3 amino acids: CASSYSRGLNEKLFF. In nucleotides, the CDR3 is TGTGCCAGCAGTTACTCCAGGGGCCTTAATGAAAAACTGTTTTTT.

This clone was seen a single time. The chain links TRBV11-3 to TRBJ2-3, with 8 bases lining up with TRBD1. The germline gives CDR1 SGHNT, CDR2 YENEEA. The ends lost 5 bases at V and 2 bases at J; junction bases unmatched: 6. The CDR3 runs to 15 residues. DNA of the CDR3: TGTGCCAGCAGCGAAAGGACAGGGTACACAGATACGCAGTATTTT. This gives the protein CASSERTGYTDTQYF.

Only one count was recorded for this clone. The rearrangement uses TRBV2 and TRBJ2-5; 12 bases are a match to TRBD2. Germline CDR1 SNHLY, CDR2 FYNNEI. The CDR3 is made up of 15 amino acids. Losses at the gene ends were 8 bases for V and 5 bases for J; bases not matched to a gene: 9. DNA of the CDR3: TGTGCCAGCCGGCTAGCGGGGGGGCCTGGGGAGACCCAGTACTTC. This translates into CASRLAGGPGETQYF.

The chain carries TRBV5-1 and TRBJ2-7, with TRBD2 identical over 12 bases. This CDR3 spans 16 amino acids. CDR1 is SGHRS and CDR2 is YFSETQ in the germline V gene. V was clipped by 0 bases and J by 2 bases; unmatched bases: 3. The CDR3 is CASSLDLAGGTYEQYF. As DNA, the CDR3 is TGCGCCAGCAGCTTGGATCTAGCGGGAGGGACCTACGAGCAGTACTTC.

In regard to this clone: Additional DNA sequences in this sample encode the identical CDR3. The DNA for the CDR3 is TGCGCCAGCAGCTTGGGAGGGACAGATACGCAGTATTTT. Encoded protein: CASSLGGTDTQYF. The chain couples TRBV5-1 to TRBJ2-3; D is possibly TRBD2 (5 bases). CDR3 length equals 13 residues. V lost 0 bases, J lost 3 bases, and 5 bases lay in between. Germline CDR1 is SGHRS and CDR2 is YFSETQ.

V and J are TRBV7-6 and TRBJ2-2, with a weak D call TRBD2 (6 bases). Germline V gene sequence: CDR1 SGHVS, CDR2 FNYEAQ. This CDR3 is 15 amino acids long. With 3 bases removed from V and 6 bases from J, the gap between germline ends came to 14 bases. In nucleotides, the CDR3 is TGTGCCAGCAGCTTCAGCGGGCTTGGCGCCGGGGAGCTGTTTTTT. Translating it yields CASSFSGLGAGELFF.

In this sample, this clone turned up once. The genes are TRBV5-4 and TRBJ2-7; TRBD2 agrees at 8 bases. This CDR3 is 12 amino acids long. Germline V gene data show CDR1 as SGHNT and CDR2 as YYREEE (reference sequence). The V segment lost 3 bases and the J segment 6 bases; nucleotides outside the gene matches: 2. The CDR3 nucleotides read TGTGCCAGCAGCTCCGCGGGAGGCGAGCAGTACTTC. Protein sequence: CASSSAGGEQYF.

The chain couples TRBV28 to TRBJ2-3; TRBD1 aligns across 7 bases. The CDR3 runs 14 residues. Germline-derived CDR1 and CDR2 are MDHEN and SYDVKM. J was trimmed by 5 bases and V by 6 bases; bases with no gene match: 8. The CDR3 DNA reads as TGTGCCAGCAGCTATAGGGGGCGGCAAGATACGCAGTATTTT. Amino acid sequence: CASSYRGRQDTQYF.

The chain uses TRBV6-1 and TRBJ2-7; 13 bases are a match to TRBD2. The germline CDR1 and CDR2 sequences are MNHNS and SASEGT. The ends lost 2 bases at V and 3 bases at J; junction bases unmatched: 1. The CDR3 is 15 amino acids. DNA for the CDR3: TGTGCCAGCAGTGAAAGACTAGCGGGAGGCTACGAGCAGTACTTC. It specifies CASSERLAGGYEQYF.

This chain joins TRBV12-3 or TRBV12-4 and TRBJ2-5, with D possibly TRBD1 on 6 matching bases. The length of the CDR3 is 13 residues. V shed 6 bases and J shed 4 bases, with 12 bases lying between them. CDR3 amino acids: CASRPTGPETQYF. The CDR3 DNA is TGTGCCAGCAGACCAACAGGGCCAGAGACCCAGTACTTC.

The V gene is TRBV10-3, the J gene TRBJ2-7; D call uncertain. Trimming left V 4 bases short and J 9 bases short, with 19 bases between. The germline V gene encodes CDR1 ENHRY and CDR2 SYGVKD. The CDR3 runs 14 residues. Here the CDR3 reads CAISAQATSIGQYF. The CDR3, as DNA: TGTGCCATCAGTGCCCAGGCTACGTCCATCGGGCAGTACTTC.

This clone occurred a few times. This chain connects TRBV19 to TRBJ1-6; 8 nucleotides agree with TRBD1. The germline gives CDR1 LNHDA, CDR2 SQIVND (reference sequence). CDR3 size: 15 residues. J lost 7 bases, V lost 4 bases, and 6 bases had no gene match. In DNA form, the CDR3 reads TGTGCCAGTAGTAGGGGGACAGGCAAAAATTCACCCCTCCACTTT. This translates into CASSRGTGKNSPLHF.

The V gene is TRBV27, the J gene TRBJ2-3; a possible D gene is TRBD1 (6 bases). The CDR3 is 15 amino acids. The germline V gene encodes CDR1 MNHEY and CDR2 SMNVEV (reference sequence). The V end was cut by 0 bases, the J end by 2 bases, with 9 bases between. DNA of the CDR3: TGTGCCAGCAGTTTATCCCAGGGGACCACAGATACGCAGTATTTT. This codes for CASSLSQGTTDTQYF.

This clone was detected a few times. The chain uses TRBV19 and TRBJ2-7; TRBD2 aligns across 9 bases. The CDR3 loop spans 16 amino acids. V lost 5 bases and J lost 0; bases outside the gene matches: 8. Germline V CDR1 and CDR2: LNHDA, SQIVND (reference sequence). The CDR3 loop reads CASSAIAGVGSYEQYF. The CDR3 nucleotides read TGTGCCAGTAGTGCAATAGCGGGAGTCGGCTCCTACGAGCAGTACTTC.

This clone was recorded once. The gene calls are TRBV6-1 and TRBJ2-7; D is perhaps TRBD2 (5 bases). CDR3 length: 11 amino acids. V lost 1 base, J lost 7 bases, and 5 bases lay in between. Germline loops: CDR1 MNHNS, CDR2 SASEGT. In DNA, the CDR3 is TGTGCCAGCAGTGAAGGGAGGGAGCAGTACTTC. This translates into CASSEGREQYF.

The DNA for the CDR3 is TGTGCCAGCAGTACGGACTACCTCCCCTACAATGAGCAGTTCTTC. Amino acids: CASSTDYLPYNEQFF. The chain uses TRBV6-2 or TRBV6-3 and TRBJ2-1; a weak D match, TRBD2 (6 bases). The germline CDR1 and CDR2 sequences are MNHEY and SVGEGT. The CDR3 runs 15 residues. V was shortened by 5 bases and J by 2 bases, with 13 bases between the two germline ends.

The chain employs TRBV27 and TRBJ2-3; 13 positions match TRBD2. V was pared by 5 bases and J by 7 bases, with 6 bases of the junction left unmatched. This CDR3 region has 15 residues. Germline loops: CDR1 MNHEY, CDR2 SMNVEV (reference sequence). CDR3 coding DNA: TGTGCCAGCAGTCCAACTAGCGGGAGGGCATATACGCAGTATTTT. Residues: CASSPTSGRAYTQYF.

The V call is TRBV7-3, the J call TRBJ2-2, with D perhaps matching TRBD2 (5 bases). Trimming pared 4 bases from V and 5 bases from J, leaving 20 bases between. In germline, CDR1 is SGHTA, CDR2 FQGTGA. The CDR3 loop spans 17 amino acids. The DNA of the CDR3 is TGTGCCAGCAGCTCCCCGGATCGGGGAGTGGAGACCGGGGAGCTGTTTTTT. Its protein product is CASSSPDRGVETGELFF. Supplemented by reference TRBV7-3 and TRBJ2-2, the full variable domain reads GAGVSQTPSNKVTEKGKYVELRCDPISGHTALYWYRQSLGQGPEFLIYFQGTGAADDSGLPNDRFFAVRPEGSVSTLKIQRTERGDSAVYLCASSSPDRGVETGELFFGEGSRLTVL.

The chain combines TRBV6-6 with TRBJ2-7; D is perhaps TRBD2 (5 bases). Germline V gives CDR1 MNHNY, CDR2 SVGAGI (reference sequence). V dropped 4 bases and J dropped 7 bases, with 11 bases sitting between them. The CDR3 is made up of 12 amino acids. CDR3 coding DNA: TGTGCCAGCAGTTCTCACCGGGATGAGCAGTACTTC. Translation: CASSSHRDEQYF.